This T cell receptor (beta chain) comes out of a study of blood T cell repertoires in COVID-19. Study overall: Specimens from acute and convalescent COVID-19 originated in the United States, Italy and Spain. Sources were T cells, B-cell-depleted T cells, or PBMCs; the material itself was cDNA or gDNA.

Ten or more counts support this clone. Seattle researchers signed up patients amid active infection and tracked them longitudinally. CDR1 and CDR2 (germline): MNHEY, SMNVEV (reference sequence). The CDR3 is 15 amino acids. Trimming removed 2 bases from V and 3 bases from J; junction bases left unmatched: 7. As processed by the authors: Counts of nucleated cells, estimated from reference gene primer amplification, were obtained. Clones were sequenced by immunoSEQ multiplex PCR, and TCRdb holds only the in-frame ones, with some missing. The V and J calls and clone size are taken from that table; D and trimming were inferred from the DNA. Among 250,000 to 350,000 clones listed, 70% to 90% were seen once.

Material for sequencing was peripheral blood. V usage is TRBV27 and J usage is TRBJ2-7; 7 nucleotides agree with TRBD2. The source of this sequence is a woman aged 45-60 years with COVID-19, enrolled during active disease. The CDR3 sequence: CASSLRASGLYEQYF. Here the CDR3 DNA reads TGTGCCAGCAGTTTAAGGGCTAGCGGCCTCTACGAGCAGTACTTC.